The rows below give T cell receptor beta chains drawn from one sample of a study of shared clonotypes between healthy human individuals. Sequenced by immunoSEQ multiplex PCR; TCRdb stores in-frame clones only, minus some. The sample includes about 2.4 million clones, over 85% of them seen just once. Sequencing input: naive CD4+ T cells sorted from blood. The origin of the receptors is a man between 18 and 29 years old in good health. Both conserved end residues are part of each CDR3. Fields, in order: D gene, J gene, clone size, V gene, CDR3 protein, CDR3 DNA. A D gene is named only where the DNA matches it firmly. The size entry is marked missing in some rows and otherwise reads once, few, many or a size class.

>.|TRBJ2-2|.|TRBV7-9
CASSWVHTGELFF
TGTGCCAGCAGCTGGGTGCACACCGGGGAGCTGTTTTTT
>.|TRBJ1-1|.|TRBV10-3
CAISERERGTEAFF
TGTGCCATCAGTGAAAGGGAGAGGGGGACTGAAGCTTTCTTT
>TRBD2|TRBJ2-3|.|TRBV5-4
CASSSGTSTDTQYF
TGTGCCAGCAGCTCCGGGACTAGCACCGATACGCAGTATTTT
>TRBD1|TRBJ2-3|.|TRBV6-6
CASSPRSGQGRDTQYF
TGTGCCAGCAGTCCCAGATCGGGACAGGGTAGGGATACGCAGTATTTT
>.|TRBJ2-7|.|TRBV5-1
CASSLHSDSYEQYF
TGCGCCAGCAGCCTACATTCCGATTCCTACGAGCAGTACTTC
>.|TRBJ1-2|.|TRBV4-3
CASSQDLSNYGYTF
TGCGCCAGCAGCCAAGATCTGTCTAACTATGGCTACACCTTC
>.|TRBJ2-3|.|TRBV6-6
CASSAATKGRDTQYF
TGTGCCAGCAGCGCCGCTACGAAGGGACGCGATACGCAGTATTTT
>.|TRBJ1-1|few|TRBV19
CASSSTVNTEAFF
TGTGCCAGTAGTTCAACAGTGAACACTGAAGCTTTCTTT
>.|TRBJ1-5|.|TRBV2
CASSVSVGRTDQPQHF
TGTGCCAGCAGTGTGAGCGTCGGAAGAACGGATCAGCCCCAGCATTTT
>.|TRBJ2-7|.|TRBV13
CASSLGGGRTYEQYF
TGTGCCAGCAGCTTAGGCGGGGGCAGGACCTACGAGCAGTACTTC
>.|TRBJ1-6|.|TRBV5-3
CARSFSTWSPLHF
TGTGCCAGAAGCTTTTCCACTTGGTCACCCCTCCACTTT
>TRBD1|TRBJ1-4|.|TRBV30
CAWTTGGGEKLFF
TGTGCCTGGACGACAGGGGGCGGTGAAAAACTGTTTTTT
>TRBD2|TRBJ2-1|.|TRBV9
CASSGGTSFSEQFF
TGTGCCAGCAGCGGCGGGACTAGCTTTAGTGAGCAGTTCTTC
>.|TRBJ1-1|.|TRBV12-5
CASGLGTLGNTEAFF
TGTGCTAGTGGTTTGGGGACCCTAGGGAACACTGAAGCTTTCTTT
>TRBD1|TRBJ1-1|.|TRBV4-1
CASSLGTGAYRTEAFF
TGCGCCAGCAGCCTCGGGACAGGAGCATATAGGACTGAAGCTTTCTTT
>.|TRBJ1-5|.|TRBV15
CATSRALGERYSNQPQHF
TGTGCCACCAGCAGAGCGTTAGGGGAACGATATAGCAATCAGCCCCAGCATTTT
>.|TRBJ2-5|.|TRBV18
CASSNSPVADQEETQYF
TGTGCCAGCTCAAACTCTCCGGTAGCGGACCAGGAGGAGACCCAGTACTTC